The text below deals with one T cell receptor (beta chain). The data derive from a study of blood T cell repertoires in COVID-19. Overall study context: Collection of acute and convalescent COVID-19 samples took place in the United States, Italy and Spain. Sample material is recorded as cDNA or gDNA derived from T cells, B-cell-depleted T cells, or PBMCs.

In the authors' methods: Nucleated cell counts were estimated from reference gene primer amplification. Generated by immunoSEQ multiplex PCR, the TCRdb table keeps only in-frame clones and is missing some. V and J calls and clone size come straight from that table; D and trimming were deduced from the DNA. The sample gives about 490,000 clones, 70% to 90% of which show up once; 3% to 4% is in the top ten. The CDR3 spans 15 residues. V was pared by 5 bases and J by 3 bases, with 16 bases between. Germline V gene lookup returns CDR1 MNHEY and CDR2 SVGAGI. Input material: peripheral blood. The rearrangement uses TRBV6-5 and TRBJ1-1; the D gene is possibly TRBD1 (6 bases). This TCR derives from a human donor in a cohort sampled during active COVID-19. The CDR3 spells CASSREQGGYTEAFF. DNA for the CDR3: TGTGCCAGCAGTAGAGAACAGGGTGGGTACACTGAAGCTTTCTTT.